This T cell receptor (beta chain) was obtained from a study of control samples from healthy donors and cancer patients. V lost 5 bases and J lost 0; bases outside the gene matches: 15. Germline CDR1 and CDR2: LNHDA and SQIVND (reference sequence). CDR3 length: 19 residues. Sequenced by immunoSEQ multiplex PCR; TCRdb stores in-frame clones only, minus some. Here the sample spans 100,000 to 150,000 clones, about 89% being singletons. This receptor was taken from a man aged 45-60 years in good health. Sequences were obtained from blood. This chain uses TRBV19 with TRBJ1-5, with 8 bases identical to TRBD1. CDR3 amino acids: CASSASGTGGARSNQPQHF. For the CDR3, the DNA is TGTGCCAGTAGTGCCTCCGGGACAGGAGGGGCTCGTAGCAATCAGCCCCAGCATTTT.